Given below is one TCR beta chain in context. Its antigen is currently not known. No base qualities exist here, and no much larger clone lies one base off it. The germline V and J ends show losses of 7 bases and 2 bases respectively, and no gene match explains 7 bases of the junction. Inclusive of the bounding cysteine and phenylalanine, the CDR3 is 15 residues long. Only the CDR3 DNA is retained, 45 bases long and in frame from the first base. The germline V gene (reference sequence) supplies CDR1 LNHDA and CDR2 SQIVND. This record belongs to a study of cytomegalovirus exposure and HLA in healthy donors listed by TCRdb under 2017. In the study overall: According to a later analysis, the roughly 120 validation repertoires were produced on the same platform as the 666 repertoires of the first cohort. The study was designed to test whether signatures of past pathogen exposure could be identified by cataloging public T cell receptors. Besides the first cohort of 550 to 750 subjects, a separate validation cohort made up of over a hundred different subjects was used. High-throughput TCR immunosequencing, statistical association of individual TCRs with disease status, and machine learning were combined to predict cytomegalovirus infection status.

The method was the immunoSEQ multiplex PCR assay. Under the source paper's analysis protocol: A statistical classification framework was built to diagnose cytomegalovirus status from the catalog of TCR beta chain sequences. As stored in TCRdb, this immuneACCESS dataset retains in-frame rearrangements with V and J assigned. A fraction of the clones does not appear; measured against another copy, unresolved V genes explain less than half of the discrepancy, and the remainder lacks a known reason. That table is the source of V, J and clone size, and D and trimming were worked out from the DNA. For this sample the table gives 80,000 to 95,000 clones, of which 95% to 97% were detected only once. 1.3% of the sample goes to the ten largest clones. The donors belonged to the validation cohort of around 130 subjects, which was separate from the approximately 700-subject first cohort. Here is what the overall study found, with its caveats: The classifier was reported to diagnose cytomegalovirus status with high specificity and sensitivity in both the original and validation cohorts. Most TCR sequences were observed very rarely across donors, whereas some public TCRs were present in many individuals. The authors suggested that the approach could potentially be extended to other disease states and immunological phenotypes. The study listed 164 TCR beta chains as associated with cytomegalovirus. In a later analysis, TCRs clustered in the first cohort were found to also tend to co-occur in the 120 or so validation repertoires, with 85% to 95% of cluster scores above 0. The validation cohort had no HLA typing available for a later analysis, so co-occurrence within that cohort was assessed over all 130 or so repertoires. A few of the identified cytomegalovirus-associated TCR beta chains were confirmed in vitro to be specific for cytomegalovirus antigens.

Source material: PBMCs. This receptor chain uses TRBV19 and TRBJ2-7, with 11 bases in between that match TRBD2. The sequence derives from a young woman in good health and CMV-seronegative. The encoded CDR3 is CASKITSGSPYEQYF. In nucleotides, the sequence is TGTGCCAGTAAAATCACTAGCGGGAGTCCCTACGAGCAGTACTTC. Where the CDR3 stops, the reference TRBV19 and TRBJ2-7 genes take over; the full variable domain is DGGITQSPKYLFRKEGQNVTLSCEQNLNHDAMYWYRQDPGQGLRLIYYSQIVNDFQKGDIAEGYSVSREKKESFPLTVTSAQKNPTAFYLCASKITSGSPYEQYFGPGTRLTVT.